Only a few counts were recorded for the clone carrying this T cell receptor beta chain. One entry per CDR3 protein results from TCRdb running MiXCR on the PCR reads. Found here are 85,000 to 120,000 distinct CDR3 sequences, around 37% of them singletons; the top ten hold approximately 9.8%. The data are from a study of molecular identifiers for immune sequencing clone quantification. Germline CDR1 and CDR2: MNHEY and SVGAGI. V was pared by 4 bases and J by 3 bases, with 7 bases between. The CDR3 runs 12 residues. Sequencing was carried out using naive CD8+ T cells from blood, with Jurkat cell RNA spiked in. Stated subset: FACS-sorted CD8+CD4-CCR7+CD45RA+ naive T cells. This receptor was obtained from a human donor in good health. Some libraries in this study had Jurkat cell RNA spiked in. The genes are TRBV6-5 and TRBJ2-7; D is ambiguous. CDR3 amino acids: CASSSSRYEQYF. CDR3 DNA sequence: TGTGCCAGCAGTTCTTCACGCTACGAGCAGTACTTC.